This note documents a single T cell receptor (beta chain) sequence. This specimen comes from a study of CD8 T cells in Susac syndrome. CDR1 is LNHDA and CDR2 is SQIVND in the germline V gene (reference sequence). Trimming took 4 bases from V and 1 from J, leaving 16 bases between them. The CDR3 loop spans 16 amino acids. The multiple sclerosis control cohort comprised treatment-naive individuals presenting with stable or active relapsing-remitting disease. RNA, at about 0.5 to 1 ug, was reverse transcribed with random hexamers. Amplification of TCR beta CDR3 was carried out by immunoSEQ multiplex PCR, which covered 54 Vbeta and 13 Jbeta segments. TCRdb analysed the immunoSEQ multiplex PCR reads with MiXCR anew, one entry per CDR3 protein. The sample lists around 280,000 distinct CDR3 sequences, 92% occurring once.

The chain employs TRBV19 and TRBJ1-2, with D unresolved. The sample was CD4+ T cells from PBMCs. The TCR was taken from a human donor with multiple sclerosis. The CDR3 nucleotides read TGTGCCAGTAGTAGCACAAGGCCCCTCTTTAACTATGGCTACACCTTC. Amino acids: CASSSTRPLFNYGYTF. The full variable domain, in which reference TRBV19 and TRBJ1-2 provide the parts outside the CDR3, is DGGITQSPKYLFRKEGQNVTLSCEQNLNHDAMYWYRQDPGQGLRLIYYSQIVNDFQKGDIAEGYSVSREKKESFPLTVTSAQKNPTAFYLCASSSTRPLFNYGYTFGSGTRLTVV.